This T cell receptor beta chain was documented in a study of cytomegalovirus exposure and HLA in healthy donors. Study-wide context: An early data release held tens of millions of unique TCRs from HLA-typed donors.

Concerning this clone: Its antigen is not identified.

Overall study findings and caveats: In a later analysis, common viral pathogens appeared linked to several of the most significant clusters.

Vbeta (60) and Jbeta (13) primers were used in the PCR. The assay was immunoSEQ multiplex PCR, and TCRdb's table has in-frame clones only and misses some. In all, the sample yields about 64,000 clones. The clonotype was recovered from a woman between 18 and 29 years old in good health and CMV-seronegative. The sample comprised PBMCs.

The CDR3: CAWSAIPGGYGYTF. In nucleotides, the CDR3 is TGTGCCTGGAGTGCCATCCCGGGGGGTTATGGCTACACCTTC. The chain employs TRBV30 and TRBJ1-2, with D tentatively TRBD1 (5 bases). V gave up 1 base and J gave up 5 bases, with 14 bases separating them. The CDR3 length is 14 residues. CDR1 is GTSNPN and CDR2 is SVGIG in the germline V gene (reference sequence).